This is a list of T cell receptor beta chains from one sample in a study of early T cells in non-severe SARS-CoV-2 infection. TCRdb reanalysed the 5' RACE reads using MiXCR and keeps one entry per CDR3 protein. The data contain around 92,000 distinct CDR3 sequences, roughly 11% of them seen just once; the ten biggest clones take up 5.1%. The sample taken for sequencing was whole blood. Receptors were obtained from an adult who was a healthcare worker with PCR-confirmed SARS-CoV-2 infection or an uninfected control (not recorded which). The conserved cysteine and the conserved F or W are not part of the CDR3 here.

j_gene,v_gene,CDR3aa
TRBJ2-5,TRBV29-1,SVEEALQETQY
TRBJ2-7,TRBV20-1,SARVGLARGEQY
TRBJ1-1,TRBV20-1,SARLGGLNTEAF
TRBJ1-1,TRBV11-3,ASSLGGQANTEAF
TRBJ1-3,TRBV6-1,ASSERWRGNSGNTIY
TRBJ2-4,TRBV5-1,ASSLGPETKNIQY
TRBJ1-1,TRBV27,ASSPDRVENTEAF
TRBJ2-7,TRBV12-3/TRBV12-4,ASSPTRDSHYEQY
TRBJ2-7,TRBV14,ASSPGVTQY
TRBJ2-1,TRBV25-1,ASSGYRGRGNEQF
TRBJ2-7,TRBV15,ATSRDTVGSYEQY
TRBJ1-3,TRBV29-1,SVRGLSGGSGNTIY
TRBJ2-3,TRBV24-1,ATADVESTDTQY
TRBJ2-7,TRBV28,ASRLGGRYEQY
TRBJ2-7,TRBV29-1,SVARGLDEQY
TRBJ2-5,TRBV29-1,SCAQAQETQY
TRBJ2-1,TRBV4-1,ASSPPLGLAGDNEQF
TRBJ1-5,TRBV20-1,SARVGSNQPQH
TRBJ2-5,TRBV29-1,SVELRGDTYEAQY
TRBJ2-2,TRBV12-3/TRBV12-4,ASSYERGTAGELF
TRBJ2-3,TRBV5-4,ASSSRLSTDTQY
TRBJ2-5,TRBV20-1,SARDWGESLETQY
TRBJ2-5,TRBV12-3/TRBV12-4,ASSLGDPWGDQETQY
TRBJ1-5,TRBV27,ASSLEGGRSPQH
TRBJ2-2,TRBV2,ASRPGTGVPEKLF
TRBJ2-2,TRBV4-2,ASSQADSDTGELF
TRBJ2-3,TRBV7-2,ASSFLAGGSTDTQY
TRBJ2-1,TRBV5-1,ASSLESNNEQF
TRBJ2-1,TRBV7-2,ASSLGTLGSSYNEQF
TRBJ1-1,TRBV4-1,ASRGQDNMNTEAF
TRBJ2-5,TRBV6-5,ASSYSRPETQY
TRBJ2-1,TRBV7-8,ASSLAELAGSEQF
TRBJ2-1,TRBV27,ASGDRGAALAGIYNEQF
TRBJ1-5,TRBV19,ASSLGDYSNQPQH
TRBJ2-3,TRBV3-1,ASSQGAGGLRRDTQY
TRBJ2-7,TRBV20-1,SARGIRKSYEQY
TRBJ2-3,TRBV27,ASSLRGISTDTQY
TRBJ2-2,TRBV11-2,ASSPSGSLSTGELF
TRBJ1-4,TRBV20-1,SAGQGASANEKLF